This T cell receptor (beta chain) is from a study of TIL therapy for anti-PD-1-resistant metastatic lung cancer. The wider study: Most patients had lung adenocarcinoma; a few tumors were EGFR-mutant, two ALK-rearranged; half smoked currently or formerly.

With respect to this clone: The antigen is unknown.

Study outcomes and limitations: Many TIL product clones were absent from baseline tumor, suggesting clonal contraction. Compared with baseline intratumoral T cells, expanded TIL cultures were more clonal and less diverse (around 5.9% vs 31%).

Time point noted: pre-treatment sample, taken before nivolumab and TIL therapy. The tumor samples were excised metastases, mostly pleural nodules or supraclavicular lymph nodes. Germline V gene lookup returns CDR1 MDHEN and CDR2 SYDVKM. Trimming removed 5 bases at V and 5 bases at J, with 15 bases between. The CDR3 spans 14 residues. The libraries were made with immunoSEQ v3. Libraries were sequenced to 2 million to 2.5 million read pairs (survey) or roughly 4.5-6.5 million (deep). Using immunoSEQ multiplex PCR, the repertoire was profiled, and TCRdb retains in-frame clones only, with some absent. The data hold about 100,000 clones, with less than 70% observed a single time.

Material: tumor tissue, obtained at baseline. This chain links TRBV28 with TRBJ1-1; D gene ambiguous. The receptor was derived from a person aged 30 to 80 with non-small cell lung cancer. The CDR3 is CASSPRSWRTEAFF. The CDR3 region has the DNA TGTGCCAGCAGTCCTCGGTCCTGGAGGACTGAAGCTTTCTTT. The whole variable domain, remainder taken from reference TRBV28 and TRBJ1-1, is DVKVTQSSRYLVKRTGEKVFLECVQDMDHENMFWYRQDPGLGLRLIYFSYDVKMKEKGDIPEGYSVSREKKERFSLILESASTNQTSMYLCASSPRSWRTEAFFGQGTRLTVV.